This TCR beta chain came from a study of blood T cell repertoires in COVID-19. Whole-study context: Samples of COVID-19 (acute and convalescent) were obtained from the United States, Italy and Spain. Sources were T cells, B-cell-depleted T cells, or PBMCs; the material itself was cDNA or gDNA.

Using immunoSEQ multiplex PCR, the repertoire was profiled, and TCRdb retains in-frame clones only, with some absent. The sample has more than 300,000 clones; 70% to 90% are singletons. CDR3 length: 14 amino acids. CDR1 is SGHNT, CDR2 YYREEE, per germline (reference sequence). The ends were cut back, 0 bases at V and 10 bases at J, with 11 bases in the middle. The chain couples TRBV5-4 to TRBJ1-6, with no clear D. Sequenced input: peripheral blood. The clonotype was recovered from a man between 18 and 35 years old who had recovered from COVID-19. Here the CDR3 reads CASSLAPGGSPLHF. Here the CDR3 DNA reads TGTGCCAGCAGCTTGGCTCCGGGTGGCTCACCCCTCCACTTT.